This TCR beta chain stems from a study of blood T cell repertoires in COVID-19. On the study more broadly: Sample material is recorded as cDNA or gDNA derived from T cells, B-cell-depleted T cells, or PBMCs.

Per the study methods: Using reference gene primer amplification, nucleated cell counts were estimated. The assay was immunoSEQ multiplex PCR, and TCRdb's table has in-frame clones only and misses some. V and J calls and clone size are those listed in that table; D and trimming were worked out from the DNA. The table lists approximately 170,000 clones, about 85% of them singletons. This CDR3 comprises 14 residues. After removal of 6 bases from V and 4 bases from J, the junction contained 4 bases not matched to a gene. Germline assignment: CDR1 MNHNY and CDR2 SVGAGI (reference sequence). This clonotype was sampled from a man older than 75 with COVID-19, enrolled during active disease. Sequenced sample: peripheral blood. The chain combines TRBV6-6 with TRBJ2-7, with 12 bases aligning to TRBD1. CDR3 loop: CASRLGQGAYEQYF. As DNA, the CDR3 is TGTGCCAGCAGGTTGGGACAGGGGGCTTACGAGCAGTACTTC.